This T cell receptor (beta chain) is drawn from a study of blood T cells in healthy people across ages. Germline V gene data show CDR1 as SGHTA and CDR2 as FQGNSA. Losses at the gene ends were 6 bases for V and 0 bases for J; bases not matched to a gene: 2. The CDR3 length is 15 residues. Sample-barcoded 5' priming and a J-beta primer mix drove a second PCR of 7 to 11 cycles. TCRdb analysed the 5' RACE reads with MiXCR anew, one entry per CDR3 protein. The data contain about 650,000 distinct CDR3 sequences, around 32% of them singletons. Sequenced material: blood. The receptor was isolated from a woman older than 75 in good health. The chain joins TRBV7-2 to TRBJ2-2, with TRBD2 identical over 9 bases. CDR3 protein: CASRREGTNTGELFF. The CDR3 nucleotides are TGTGCCAGCAGGCGGGAGGGTACGAACACCGGGGAGCTGTTTTTT. Full variable domain (outside the CDR3, taken from reference TRBV7-2 and TRBJ2-2): GAGVSQSPSNKVTEKGKDVELRCDPISGHTALYWYRQSLGQGLEFLIYFQGNSAPDKSGLPSDRFSAERTGGSVSTLTIQRTQQEDSAVYLCASRREGTNTGELFFGEGSRLTVL.